The 30 T cell receptor beta chains below all came from one sample that was sequenced in a study of glioma-infiltrating T cells. Amplification of TCR alpha and beta CDR3 regions from RNA used iRepertoire nested multiplex PCR. TCRdb independently ran MiXCR on the multiplex PCR reads; one entry per CDR3 protein. In the table there are roughly 200,000 distinct CDR3 sequences, around 40% of which are singletons. Sequencing was done on a sample of glioma tissue, nonneoplastic brain tissue, or PBMCs (not recorded which). The receptors come from a human donor with low-grade glioma or glioblastoma, undergoing nonglioma brain surgery, or in good health (not recorded which).

This clonotype was seen once. This may come from a read error, since a much larger clone is one base off. This chain connects TRBV2 to TRBJ2-3, with D possibly being TRBD1 (6 bases). The CDR3 has 15 residues. CDR1 and CDR2 from the germline V gene are SNHLY and FYNNEI. Between the trimmed V and J ends, which lost 6 bases and 2 bases, there was a span of 15 bases. The CDR3 here is CASRDRGPATDTQYF. In nucleotides, the CDR3 is TGTGCCAGCAGGGACAGAGGGCCCGCCACAGATACGCAGTATTTT.

This rearrangement joins TRBV20-1 to TRBJ2-5; 10 bases are shared with TRBD2. Germline trimming cut 0 bases from V and 3 bases from J; bases unmatched to any gene: 13. CDR3 length: 18 residues. CDR1 and CDR2 (germline): DFQATT, SNEGSKA (reference sequence). The CDR3 loop is CSARDPSGRSGHKETQYF. CDR3 DNA sequence: TGCAGTGCTAGAGATCCTAGCGGGAGATCGGGGCACAAAGAGACCCAGTACTTC.

This clonotype was detected a few times. V gene TRBV13 combines with J gene TRBJ1-1; D is uncertain. The V gene lost 5 bases and the J gene lost 4 bases, with 11 bases spanning the gap. The CDR3 covers 13 residues. Germline V gene sequence: CDR1 PRHDT, CDR2 FYEKMQ (reference sequence). In nucleotides, the CDR3 is TGTGCCAGCAGCGCCGGACGACTCACTGAAGCTTTCTTT. Translating it yields CASSAGRLTEAFF.

In its sample, this clonotype was seen a few times. The V call is TRBV12-3 or TRBV12-4, the J call TRBJ2-1; D remains ambiguous. V lost 1 base, J lost 7 bases, and 11 bases lay in between. The CDR3 is made up of 14 amino acids. The CDR3 DNA reads TGTGCCAGCAGTTTAGGGACGACCGGGAATGAGCAGTTCTTC. It is translated as CASSLGTTGNEQFF.

The rearrangement joins TRBV10-3 to TRBJ1-1, with 7 bases matching TRBD1. This CDR3 contains 12 residues. The ends lost 9 bases at V and 7 bases at J; junction bases unmatched: 8. Germline CDR1 reads ENHRY; CDR2 reads SYGVKD. CDR3 bases: TGTGCCATAAGACAGGGTTCGAGTGAAGCTTTCTTT. Translation: CAIRQGSSEAFF.

This clonotype was seen ten or more times. The chain links TRBV28 to TRBJ1-5; D call uncertain. Germline CDR1 reads MDHEN; CDR2 reads SYDVKM. The CDR3 covers 14 residues. Trimming left V 5 bases short and J 2 bases short, with 10 bases between. CDR3 nucleotide sequence: TGTGCCAGCAGTGGTGGTCCTCGCAATCAGCCCCAGCATTTT. It yields the protein CASSGGPRNQPQHF.

On this clonotype: This may be a read error: a much more frequent sequence differs by one nucleotide. This rearrangement joins TRBV20-1 to TRBJ2-1; TRBD2 matches at 8 bases. CDR1 and CDR2 from the germline V gene are DFQATT and SNEGSKA (reference sequence). This CDR3 region has 17 residues. Germline trimming cut 1 base from V and 8 bases from J; bases unmatched to any gene: 16. The CDR3 DNA is TGCAGTGCTAGAGGAGACCCGGGACTAGAGGGAGGGGATGAGCAGTTCTTC. Protein sequence: CSARGDPGLEGGDEQFF.

This chain links TRBV7-2 with TRBJ1-5; 9 positions match TRBD1. The CDR3 totals 19 residues. J was trimmed by 2 bases and V by 4 bases; bases with no gene match: 15. Germline CDR1 and CDR2: SGHTA and FQGNSA. The chain's CDR3 is CASSSYWTGAEEGNQPQHF. The CDR3 DNA sequence: TGTGCCAGCAGCTCATATTGGACAGGGGCGGAGGAGGGCAATCAGCCCCAGCATTTT.

This clonotype occurred many times. V is TRBV2 and J is TRBJ1-1; D is uncertain. Germline lookup yields CDR1 SNHLY and CDR2 FYNNEI. Trimming shortened V by 6 bases and J by 0 bases, and 8 bases separated the two germline ends. This CDR3 is built from 13 residues. CDR3 coding DNA: TGTGCCAGCAGCCCCGTTATGAACACTGAAGCTTTCTTT. This encodes CASSPVMNTEAFF.

In its sample, this clonotype was seen many times. The genes are TRBV28 and TRBJ2-5, with D perhaps TRBD2 (6 bases). V was pared by 6 bases and J by 2 bases, with 19 bases between. Germline V lookup: CDR1 MDHEN, CDR2 SYDVKM. This CDR3 spans 16 amino acids. CDR3 DNA: TGTGCCAGCAGCCCCGTCGTCGGGAGCGATCAAGAGACCCAGTACTTC. Translated, it gives CASSPVVGSDQETQYF.

There are many counts of this clonotype. This rearrangement joins TRBV5-1 to TRBJ1-1; D uncertain. Trimming removed 4 bases from V and 3 bases from J, with 13 bases in between. This CDR3 spans 14 amino acids. CDR1 is SGHRS, CDR2 YFSETQ, per germline. CDR3 DNA sequence: TGCGCCAGCAGCACTGAGGGCTTATACACTGAAGCTTTCTTT. This encodes CASSTEGLYTEAFF. The full variable domain, its missing parts supplied by reference TRBV5-1 and TRBJ1-1, is KAGVTQTPRYLIKTRGQQVTLSCSPISGHRSVSWYQQTPGQGLQFLFEYFSETQRNKGNFPGRFSGRQFSNSRSEMNVSTLELGDSALYLCASSTEGLYTEAFFGQGTRLTVV.

On this clonotype: A junction end diverges from the germline sequence, so it may reflect a read error. V is TRBV18 and J is TRBJ1-1; possibly TRBD1 for D (5 bases). The CDR3 contains 16 residues. Per the germline V gene, CDR1 is KGHSH and CDR2 is LQKENI. In DNA, the CDR3 is TGCGCCAGCTCCCTTAACGGGGGTAAACTCTACACTGAAGCTTTATTT. This codes for CASSLNGGKLYTEALF.

As to this clonotype: An end of the junction does not agree with germline; a read error may underlie this. The CDR3 here is CASIGEFHYRYTF. In nucleotides, the CDR3 is TGTGCCAGCATTGGGGAGTTTCACTATCGCTACACCTTC. V usage is TRBV2 and J usage is TRBJ1-2; no definite D call. The CDR3 has 13 amino acids. Germline CDR1 reads SNHLY; CDR2 reads FYNNEI.

This clonotype was recorded once. A much more abundant neighbour one base away suggests this may be a read error. The J gene is TRBJ2-3, the V gene TRBV25-1; D possibly corresponds to TRBD1 (6 bases). This CDR3 comprises 15 residues. Looked up from germline, CDR1 is MGHDK and CDR2 is SYGVNS. V was shortened by 4 bases and J by 3 bases, with 14 bases between the two germline ends. Here the CDR3 DNA reads TGTGCCAGCAGTGCCTGGGACACCAGAACAGATACGCAGTATTTT. As protein: CASSAWDTRTDTQYF. The full variable domain, rest sourced from reference TRBV25-1 and TRBJ2-3, is EADIYQTPRYLVIGTGKKITLECSQTMGHDKMYWYQQDPGMELHLIHYSYGVNSTEKGDLSSESTVSRIRTEHFPLTLESARPSHTSQYLCASSAWDTRTDTQYFGPGTRLTVL.

The chain uses TRBV28 and TRBJ2-5; the D call may be TRBD1 or TRBD2 (5 bases each). V was shortened by 4 bases and J by 1 base, with 19 bases between the two germline ends. The CDR3 runs to 17 residues. Germline V lookup: CDR1 MDHEN, CDR2 SYDVKM. CDR3 coding DNA: TGTGCCAGCAGTTACAGTGGGGCAGGGAGTACCCAAGAGACCCAGTACTTC. This sequence encodes CASSYSGAGSTQETQYF. Variable domain in full (rest from reference TRBV28 and TRBJ2-5): DVKVTQSSRYLVKRTGEKVFLECVQDMDHENMFWYRQDPGLGLRLIYFSYDVKMKEKGDIPEGYSVSREKKERFSLILESASTNQTSMYLCASSYSGAGSTQETQYFGPGTRLLVL.

This clonotype was found once. This sequence joins TRBV2 and TRBJ2-7, with D possibly being TRBD2 (6 bases). There are 12 residues in the CDR3. Per germline, CDR1 SNHLY and CDR2 FYNNEI. Deletions cut 6 bases from V and 6 bases from J, with 12 bases between. DNA for the CDR3: TGTGCCAGCAGCGCTCGGACTACCGAGCAGTACTTC. Its translation: CASSARTTEQYF.

About this clonotype: A much larger clone lies one base from this, so it may be a read error. The V and J genes are TRBV7-2 and TRBJ2-3; the D gene is possibly TRBD2 (6 bases). CDR1 and CDR2 from the germline V gene are SGHTA and FQGNSA. This CDR3 has 15 residues. V was trimmed by 5 bases and J by 4 bases, leaving 16 bases between them. The CDR3 loop reads CASSRLAVGADTQYF. The CDR3 nucleotides read TGTGCCAGCAGCCGGTTAGCGGTAGGCGCAGATACGCAGTATTTT.

This clonotype was counted many times. This chain uses TRBV4-1 with TRBJ2-7; TRBD1 is a possible D gene (5 bases). The germline V gene encodes CDR1 MGHRA and CDR2 YSYEKL. Trimming cost V 1 base and J 5 bases, with 12 bases left between them. The CDR3 is made up of 14 amino acids. The CDR3: CASSQGGQGNEQYF. The CDR3 coding sequence is TGCGCCAGCAGCCAAGGGGGTCAGGGCAACGAGCAGTACTTC.

The V call is TRBV20-1, the J call TRBJ2-3; D might be TRBD2 (6 bases). CDR1 DFQATT and CDR2 SNEGSKA come from the germline V gene (reference sequence). V was cut by 6 bases and J by 9 bases, with 13 bases left in between. The CDR3 loop spans 11 amino acids. CDR3 sequence (DNA): TGCAGTGCGCTGACTAGTGGGACGCAGTATTTT. Encoded protein: CSALTSGTQYF.

This clonotype was picked up many times. V and J are TRBV6-1 and TRBJ2-7; D ambiguous. CDR1 MNHNS and CDR2 SASEGT come from the germline V gene. The ends were cut back, 5 bases at V and 6 bases at J, with 11 bases in the middle. This CDR3 has 12 residues. This chain's CDR3 is CASSSLRGEQYF. CDR3 bases: TGTGCCAGCAGTAGCCTGCGTGGCGAGCAGTACTTC.

This clonotype came up many times. The chain uses TRBV27 and TRBJ2-7; 11 bases line up with TRBD2. After removal of 5 bases from V and 2 bases from J, the junction contained 2 bases not matched to a gene. CDR3 size: 14 residues. The germline V gene has CDR1 MNHEY and CDR2 SMNVEV (reference sequence). CDR3 protein: CASSLAGGPYEQYF. The CDR3 coding sequence is TGTGCCAGCAGTCTAGCGGGGGGACCCTACGAGCAGTACTTC.

The CDR3 DNA sequence: TGTGCCAGCAGTTTGAAGGGTCCTCAGCGTCCTAGCACAGATACGCAGTATTTT. It specifies CASSLKGPQRPSTDTQYF. This rearrangement joins TRBV12-3 or TRBV12-4 to TRBJ2-3; the D is unclear. V lost 3 bases, J lost 0 bases, and 19 bases lay in between. This CDR3 contains 18 residues.

As regards this clonotype: A much more abundant neighbour one base away suggests this may be a read error. The rearrangement uses TRBV28 and TRBJ1-5; no clear D. This CDR3 has 14 residues. CDR1 and CDR2 (germline): MDHEN, SYDVKM. The CDR3 DNA reads TGTGTCAGCAATTACGGGTCCAGCAATCAGCCCCAGCATTTT. Translated, it gives CVSNYGSSNQPQHF.

Notes on this clonotype: It is likely a read error, because the conserved phenylalanine at the end of the CDR3 is missing. The chain uses TRBV28 and TRBJ1-2, with D tentatively TRBD1 (6 bases). This CDR3 comprises 14 residues. Germline loops: CDR1 MDHEN, CDR2 SYDVKM. The CDR3 here is CPSSVNRDTYGYTL. DNA of the CDR3: TGTCCCAGCAGTGTAAACCGGGACACCTATGGCTACACCCTC.

This clonotype was observed at least ten times. The chain has TRBV7-2 and TRBJ2-2, with 9 bases aligning to TRBD1. The junction had 5 bases not matched to a gene; V was cut back by 1 base and J by 2 bases. Germline CDR1 and CDR2: SGHTA and FQGNSA. CDR3 length equals 17 residues. The CDR3 here is CASSLEGTGTNTGELFF. CDR3 DNA sequence: TGTGCCAGCAGCTTAGAGGGGACAGGGACTAACACCGGGGAGCTGTTTTTT.

This clonotype has more than one count but fewer than ten. The chain recombines TRBV19 with TRBJ2-5, with TRBD2 as a possible D gene (6 bases). There are 12 residues in the CDR3. Looked up from germline, CDR1 is LNHDA and CDR2 is SQIVND (reference sequence). V was clipped by 3 bases and J by 9 bases, with 11 bases between them. CDR3 sequence (DNA): TGTGCCAGTAGTATTCAAGGGAGGTCCCAGTACTTC. As protein: CASSIQGRSQYF.

Turning to this clonotype: Relative to the germline gene, one junction end is altered; a read error may explain this. The genes are TRBV7-2 and TRBJ2-5, with D hard to call. Germline CDR1 and CDR2: SGHTA and FQGNSA. CDR3 size: 11 residues. CDR3 sequence: CASILQETQYF. CDR3 DNA: TGTGCCAGCATCTTACAAGAGACCCAGTACTTC.

For this clonotype: Given a much more abundant clone one base away, this may be a read error. V is TRBV2 and J is TRBJ2-3; a weak D match, TRBD2 (5 bases). Germline V CDR1 and CDR2: SNHLY, FYNNEI. This CDR3 has 14 residues. Trimming shortened V by 8 bases and J by 3 bases, and 15 bases separated the two germline ends. Here the CDR3 reads CASGPGLQTDTQYF. The CDR3 coding sequence is TGTGCCAGCGGGCCAGGACTGCAGACAGATACGCAGTATTTT. Together with reference TRBV2 and TRBJ2-3, the CDR3 gives the full variable domain: EPEVTQTPSHQVTQMGQEVILRCVPISNHLYFYWYRQILGQKVEFLVSFYNNEISEKSEIFDDQFSVERPDGSNFTLKIRSTKLEDSAMYFCASGPGLQTDTQYFGPGTRLTVL.

This clonotype was recorded many times. The rearrangement joins TRBV20-1 to TRBJ2-7; 11 bases match TRBD1. The CDR3 runs 13 residues. V shed 5 bases, J shed 3 bases, and the junction held 3 bases outside the gene matches. Germline assignment: CDR1 DFQATT and CDR2 SNEGSKA (reference sequence). CDR3 sequence (DNA): TGCAGTGCTCCGGGACAGGGGGTCTACGAGCAGTACTTC. It is translated as CSAPGQGVYEQYF.

This chain connects TRBV5-1 to TRBJ2-3; 9 nucleotides align to TRBD2. The CDR3 has 17 amino acids. With 5 bases clipped from V and 6 bases from J, the junction kept 16 bases outside the gene matches. Germline V gene sequence: CDR1 SGHRS, CDR2 YFSETQ. The CDR3 sequence is CASRVEATSGPSDTQYF. CDR3 DNA sequence: TGCGCCAGCAGGGTTGAGGCCACTAGCGGGCCCAGCGATACGCAGTATTTT.